These 15 T cell receptor beta chains originate from one sample sequenced in a study of shared clonotypes between healthy human individuals. Measured with immunoSEQ multiplex PCR; TCRdb has only the in-frame clones, and not every one. The sample holds 2 million to 2.5 million clones; about 92% are singletons and the top ten take 0.35% to 0.5%. Sequencing was done on a sample of naive CD4+ T cells from PBMCs. Subset given: CD45RA+ positively selected. These receptors all come from a man aged 18 to 30 in good health. Some clones in this sample may be carry-over from other donors' samples.

The V gene is TRBV7-3, the J gene TRBJ1-3; maybe TRBD1 (5 bases). The ends were cut back, 1 base at V and 4 bases at J, with 11 bases in the middle. The CDR3 is 15 residues long. The germline gives CDR1 SGHTA, CDR2 FQGTGA. The CDR3 spells CASSLSGAGGNTIYF. In DNA form, the CDR3 reads TGTGCCAGCAGCTTAAGCGGGGCAGGAGGAAACACCATATATTTT.

The gene calls are TRBV11-2 and TRBJ2-3; 11 positions match TRBD2. CDR1 and CDR2 (germline): SGHAT, FQNNGV. V trimming: 4 bases; J trimming: 1 base; junction bases outside the gene matches: 10. The CDR3 is made up of 18 amino acids. CDR3 coding DNA: TGTGCCAGCAGCTACGAGACTAGCGGGAAAACACGCACAGATACGCAGTATTTT. Protein sequence: CASSYETSGKTRTDTQYF.

This clone was recorded once. V usage is TRBV15 and J usage is TRBJ2-7, with D perhaps TRBD2 (5 bases). The V end lost 0 bases, the J end lost 0 bases, and 9 bases lay between the germline ends. The CDR3 sequence is 15 residues long. The germline V gene has CDR1 LNHNV and CDR2 YYDKDF (reference sequence). CDR3 sequence reads: CATSRDSGPSYEQYF. In nucleotides, the CDR3 is TGTGCCACCAGCAGAGACAGCGGACCCTCCTACGAGCAGTACTTC.

A word on this clone: At the DNA level, this CDR3 is encoded by other sequences in the same sample as well. The chain is built from TRBV27 and TRBJ1-1; TRBD1 is a possible D gene (6 bases). Germline assignment: CDR1 MNHEY and CDR2 SMNVEV (reference sequence). V lost 5 bases to trimming and J lost 1 base, with 8 bases between them. The CDR3 loop spans 13 amino acids. The CDR3 reads CASSRGQNTEAFF. The CDR3, as DNA: TGTGCCAGCAGTCGGGGACAGAACACTGAAGCTTTCTTT.

The CDR3 sequence is CASSASYGNTIYF. In nucleotides, the CDR3 is TGTGCCAGCAGCGCCAGTTACGGAAACACCATATATTTT. The rearrangement joins TRBV11-3 to TRBJ1-3; D ambiguous. The CDR3 runs to 13 residues. CDR1 is SGHNT, CDR2 YENEEA, per germline. V lost 5 bases and J lost 4, with 9 bases in between. The full variable domain, with the rest looked up from reference TRBV11-3 and TRBJ1-3, is EAGVVQSPRYKIIEKKQPVAFWCNPISGHNTLYWYLQNLGQGPELLIRYENEEAVDDSQLPKDRFSAERLKGVDSTLKIQPAELGDSAVYLCASSASYGNTIYFGEGSWLTVV.

The chain is built from TRBV2 and TRBJ2-6; D gene ambiguous. Trimming took 5 bases from V and 0 from J, leaving 5 bases between them. This CDR3 is built from 14 residues. Germline lookup yields CDR1 SNHLY and CDR2 FYNNEI. Here the CDR3 DNA reads TGTGCCAGCAGTTTGGGCTCTGGGGCCAACGTCCTGACTTTC. Translating gives CASSLGSGANVLTF.

The genes are TRBV5-1 and TRBJ2-1, with 9 bases lining up with TRBD2. The CDR3 is 15 amino acids. Germline CDR1 reads SGHRS; CDR2 reads YFSETQ. Unmatched junction bases numbered 8, after V lost 3 bases and J lost 7 bases. The CDR3 loop reads CASSWLAGTANEQFF. DNA for the CDR3: TGCGCCAGCAGCTGGCTAGCGGGGACCGCGAATGAGCAGTTCTTC.

V and J are TRBV7-2 and TRBJ1-4; D might be TRBD1 (5 bases). This CDR3 contains 15 residues. Trimming took 0 bases from V and 8 from J, leaving 13 bases between them. The germline gives CDR1 SGHTA, CDR2 FQGNSA. CDR3 coding DNA: TGTGCCAGCAGCTTAGCGAGGGGTTTAGGGGAAAAACTGTTTTTT. It translates to CASSLARGLGEKLFF.

This clone was picked up a small number of times. The rearrangement uses TRBV7-2 and TRBJ1-2; 7 positions agree with TRBD1. This CDR3 region has 13 residues. Germline CDR1 and CDR2: SGHTA and FQGNSA. After removal of 5 bases from V and 4 bases from J, the junction contained 4 bases not matched to a gene. The CDR3 region is CASSPGTAYGYTF. The CDR3 nucleotides are TGTGCCAGCAGCCCCGGGACAGCCTATGGCTACACCTTC.

The chain employs TRBV30 and TRBJ1-1, with 8 nucleotides matching TRBD1. Trimming at V came to 3 bases and at J to 5 bases, leaving 8 bases not matched to a gene. The germline gives CDR1 GTSNPN, CDR2 SVGIG (reference sequence). The length of the CDR3 is 14 residues. As DNA, the CDR3 is TGTGCCTGGAGCAGGACAGGGTTGGGAACTGAAGCTTTCTTT. Translated: CAWSRTGLGTEAFF.

The J gene is TRBJ2-7, the V gene TRBV7-9; the match to TRBD1 covers 7 bases. From germline, CDR1 is SEHNR and CDR2 FQNEAQ (reference sequence). V lost 1 base, J lost 0 bases, and 6 bases stayed unmatched. This CDR3 region has 16 residues. The CDR3 DNA sequence: TGTGCCAGCAGCTTAGGAGGGGGCCTCAGCTCCTACGAGCAGTACTTC. Its translation is CASSLGGGLSSYEQYF.

V and J are TRBV19 and TRBJ1-4; TRBD1 is a possible D gene (6 bases). The germline V gene encodes CDR1 LNHDA and CDR2 SQIVND (reference sequence). The CDR3 has 14 amino acids. The germline V and J ends were trimmed by 5 bases and 7 bases, with 14 bases remaining between them. The CDR3 loop reads CASSLRGGTEKLFF. For the CDR3, the DNA is TGTGCCAGTAGTCTACGAGGGGGAACTGAAAAACTGTTTTTT.

This clone was observed a single time. J is TRBJ2-3 and V is TRBV28, with D possibly being TRBD1 (6 bases). CDR3 length: 15 residues. Between the trimmed V and J ends, which lost 7 bases and 4 bases, there was a span of 18 bases. The germline V gene encodes CDR1 MDHEN and CDR2 SYDVKM. DNA for the CDR3: TGTGCCAGCATCGTAGGGGGACAAGGGGCAGATACGCAGTATTTT. It codes for CASIVGGQGADTQYF.

V usage is TRBV7-3 and J usage is TRBJ2-3; 7 nucleotides line up with TRBD2. J gave up 4 bases and V 7 bases, and 8 bases lay outside the gene matches. There are 14 residues in the CDR3. The germline V gene encodes CDR1 SGHTA and CDR2 FQGTGA. CDR3 region: CASNTGGGSDTQYF. CDR3 DNA: TGTGCCAGCAATACGGGGGGTGGCTCAGATACGCAGTATTTT. The full variable domain, completed using reference TRBV7-3 and TRBJ2-3, is GAGVSQTPSNKVTEKGKYVELRCDPISGHTALYWYRQSLGQGPEFLIYFQGTGAADDSGLPNDRFFAVRPEGSVSTLKIQRTERGDSAVYLCASNTGGGSDTQYFGPGTRLTVL.

For the CDR3, the DNA is TGTGCCAGCAGCAGTTGGGGCGCGGTATTCACTGAAGCTTTCTTT. Translation gives CASSSWGAVFTEAFF. The chain employs TRBV14 and TRBJ1-1; D possibly corresponds to TRBD1 (5 bases). CDR1 and CDR2 from the germline V gene are SGHDN and FVKESK. The CDR3 sequence is 15 residues long. Trimming stripped 5 bases from V and 4 bases from J, with 17 bases between.